The 24 T cell receptor beta chains listed next were all sequenced from one sample in a study of T cells in tumors after PD-1 blockade. TCRdb's table, derived via immunoSEQ multiplex PCR, lists solely in-frame clones and lacks some. The sample contains about 20,000 clones, 78% of which appear only once. Material: PBMCs, obtained before anti-PD-1 treatment. These receptors were taken from a human donor with basal cell carcinoma.

The chain recombines TRBV5-1 with TRBJ2-7; possibly TRBD1 or TRBD2 for D (7 bases each). This CDR3 region has 12 residues. V was trimmed by 5 bases and J by 5 bases, leaving 11 bases between them. CDR1 and CDR2 (germline): SGHRS, YFSETQ. The CDR3 region is CASRSGTDEQYF. Written as DNA, the CDR3 is TGCGCCAGCAGAAGCGGGACAGACGAGCAGTACTTC.

The chain couples TRBV4-1 to TRBJ2-5; D might be TRBD2 (6 bases). The CDR3 extends over 13 amino acids. V was clipped by 7 bases and J by 4 bases, with 13 bases between them. Germline V CDR1 and CDR2: MGHRA, YSYEKL. The CDR3 DNA sequence: TGCGCCAGCACCAAGACTAGGGGAGAGACCCAGTACTTC. It yields the protein CASTKTRGETQYF.

The chain carries TRBV9 and TRBJ2-1, with D perhaps given as TRBD1 or TRBD2 (5 bases each). The germline gives CDR1 SGDLS, CDR2 YYNGEE. The CDR3 covers 15 residues. V lost 2 bases, J lost 4 bases, and 13 bases lay in between. The DNA of the CDR3 is TGTGCCAGCAGCGTCGAGGGGCAGTTTTACAATGAGCAGTTCTTC. It is translated as CASSVEGQFYNEQFF.

The V gene is TRBV5-4, the J gene TRBJ2-2; D not resolved. The CDR3 contains 14 residues. Germline V gene data show CDR1 as SGHNT and CDR2 as YYREEE (reference sequence). The V end lost 9 bases, the J end lost 0 bases, and 12 bases lay between the germline ends. The CDR3 sequence: CATSGRTNTGELFF. CDR3 nucleotide sequence: TGTGCCACGTCCGGGCGGACGAACACCGGGGAGCTGTTTTTT.

The chain combines TRBV6-6 with TRBJ1-5; 7 bases match TRBD1. CDR1 is MNHNY and CDR2 is SVGAGI in the germline V gene (reference sequence). J was trimmed by 0 bases and V by 6 bases; bases with no gene match: 5. CDR3 length: 15 amino acids. Written as DNA, the CDR3 is TGTGCCAGCAGGGCAGGGGGTGATAGCAATCAGCCCCAGCATTTT. Translated: CASRAGGDSNQPQHF.

This chain links TRBV5-1 with TRBJ1-1, with D unresolved. Trimming left V 0 bases short and J 3 bases short, with 6 bases between. Germline loops: CDR1 SGHRS, CDR2 YFSETQ. This CDR3 is built from 13 residues. The CDR3 here is CASSLAGDTEAFF. In nucleotides, the CDR3 is TGCGCCAGCAGCTTGGCCGGGGACACTGAAGCTTTCTTT.

The chain joins TRBV18 to TRBJ2-2; D remains ambiguous. The CDR3 has 13 residues. CDR1 and CDR2 (germline): KGHSH, LQKENI. V was pared by 4 bases and J by 5 bases, with 8 bases between. Here the CDR3 DNA reads TGTGCCAGCTCACAAACAGCAACCGGGGAGCTGTTTTTT. This codes for CASSQTATGELFF.

CDR3 DNA sequence: TGTGCCAGTGTAGGGGGCCAACTGTTTTTT. This sequence encodes CASVGGQLFF. The chain carries TRBV19 and TRBJ2-2; 7 nucleotides agree with TRBD1. J gave up 14 bases and V 8 bases, and 5 bases lay outside the gene matches. CDR3 length equals 10 residues. Per the germline V gene, CDR1 is LNHDA and CDR2 is SQIVND (reference sequence).

The rearrangement uses TRBV6-2 or TRBV6-3 and TRBJ2-7; no clear D. The CDR3 totals 12 residues. The germline V and J ends were trimmed by 4 bases and 2 bases, with 6 bases remaining between them. The V gene's germline CDR1 is MNHEY and CDR2 SVGEGT. The CDR3 loop is CASSSLAYEQYF. CDR3 bases: TGTGCCAGCAGTTCCCTGGCCTACGAGCAGTACTTC.

The rearrangement links TRBV30 to TRBJ2-3; D gene uncertain. This CDR3 spans 11 amino acids. Germline CDR1 and CDR2: GTSNPN and SVGIG (reference sequence). Trimming removed 4 bases from V and 3 bases from J, with 5 bases in between. Written as DNA, the CDR3 is TGTGCCTGGACATTAACAGATACGCAGTATTTT. Its protein product is CAWTLTDTQYF.

This chain uses TRBV30 with TRBJ1-3; tentatively, D is TRBD1 (6 bases). Germline loops: CDR1 GTSNPN, CDR2 SVGIG (reference sequence). Trimming stripped 2 bases from V and 3 bases from J, with 14 bases between. The CDR3 covers 15 residues. As DNA, the CDR3 is TGTGCCTGGAGTATAGGGGGATCGGGTGGAAACACCATATATTTT. This sequence encodes CAWSIGGSGGNTIYF. Complete variable domain (other parts from reference TRBV30 and TRBJ1-3): SQTIHQWPATLVQPVGSPLSLECTVEGTSNPNLYWYRQAAGRGLQLLFYSVGIGQISSEVPQNLSASRPQDRQFILSSKKLLLSDSGFYLCAWSIGGSGGNTIYFGEGSWLTVV.

This clone has just a few counts. This chain joins TRBV7-9 and TRBJ2-7; TRBD2 is a possible D gene (5 bases). The CDR3 has 14 amino acids. Trimming stripped 0 bases from V and 2 bases from J, with 8 bases between. CDR1 and CDR2 from the germline V gene are SEHNR and FQNEAQ (reference sequence). For the CDR3, the DNA is TGTGCCAGCAGCTTAGCGCTAGCCACCTACGAGCAGTACTTC. Its protein product is CASSLALATYEQYF.

V gene TRBV7-9 combines with J gene TRBJ2-5; D unclear. Looked up from germline, CDR1 is SEHNR and CDR2 is FQNEAQ (reference sequence). The CDR3 is 15 residues long. Trimming took 5 bases from V and 5 from J, leaving 18 bases between them. The CDR3 sequence is CASSNTITIVETQYF. In DNA, the CDR3 is TGTGCCAGCAGCAACACCATAACGATTGTCGAGACCCAGTACTTC.

This clone was found a few times. One junction end disagrees with the germline gene, perhaps due to a read error. Within the sample, other DNA sequences also encode this same CDR3. The CDR3 reads CPSSDGGARVGSSYNEQFF. CDR3 sequence (DNA): TGTCCCAGCAGTGACGGGGGGGCGCGGGTGGGGAGCTCCTACAATGAGCAGTTCTTC. J is TRBJ2-1 and V is TRBV2, with 8 bases matching TRBD2. Germline V lookup: CDR1 SNHLY, CDR2 FYNNEI. The CDR3 is 19 residues long.

This clone is medium-sized. J is TRBJ2-7 and V is TRBV5-6, with TRBD1 identical over 8 bases. The CDR3 loop spans 15 amino acids. Germline loops: CDR1 SGHDT, CDR2 YYEEEE. V gave up 4 bases and J gave up 0 bases; unmatched junction bases: 6. The CDR3 nucleotides read TGTGCCAGCAGCCCTGGGACAGGCCTCTCCTACGAGCAGTACTTC. Translating gives CASSPGTGLSYEQYF.

The chain has TRBV19 and TRBJ2-1, with 10 bases aligning to TRBD2. The CDR3 sequence is 16 residues long. V lost 5 bases and J lost 6; bases outside the gene matches: 10. Germline lookup yields CDR1 LNHDA and CDR2 SQIVND (reference sequence). CDR3 bases: TGTGCCAGTAGTCCAGGACTAGCGGCTGGATTCAATGAGCAGTTCTTC. Amino acid sequence: CASSPGLAAGFNEQFF.

This clone was found a few times. The chain has TRBV18 and TRBJ1-4, with D perhaps matching TRBD1 (6 bases). The CDR3 has 17 residues. With 3 bases removed from V and 10 bases from J, the gap between germline ends came to 24 bases. Germline values: CDR1 KGHSH, CDR2 LQKENI. CDR3 residues: CASSPPAGAPRGGKLFF. The CDR3 bases are TGTGCCAGCTCACCCCCGGCAGGGGCCCCCAGAGGGGGAAAACTGTTTTTT.

The chain is built from TRBV2 and TRBJ2-1, with D perhaps TRBD1 or TRBD2 (6 bases each). The germline V gene has CDR1 SNHLY and CDR2 FYNNEI. The V end was cut by 1 base, the J end by 0 bases, with 19 bases between. This CDR3 is 19 amino acids long. The chain's CDR3 is CASSEGGARSGSSYNEQFF. For the CDR3, the DNA is TGTGCCAGCAGTGAAGGGGGGGCGCGGTCGGGGAGCTCCTACAATGAGCAGTTCTTC.

The chain links TRBV29-1 to TRBJ1-1, with 8 nucleotides matching TRBD1. The CDR3 is 11 residues long. With V trimmed by 7 bases and J by 8 bases, 6 bases remained unmatched. Germline CDR1 is SQVTM and CDR2 is ANQGSEA. The DNA for the CDR3 is TGCAGCGGACAGGGGCGGGTCGAAGCTTTCTTT. Translating it yields CSGQGRVEAFF.

The genes are TRBV15 and TRBJ1-1; tentative D call: TRBD1 (6 bases). The CDR3 is made up of 15 amino acids. The V gene lost 7 bases and the J gene lost 0 bases, with 15 bases spanning the gap. Germline CDR1 is LNHNV and CDR2 is YYDKDF (reference sequence). The CDR3 sequence: CATTRTEYLNTEAFF. The DNA for the CDR3 is TGTGCCACCACTAGGACAGAATACTTGAACACTGAAGCTTTCTTT. Based on the CDR3 plus reference TRBV15 and TRBJ1-1, the full variable domain is DAMVIQNPRYQVTQFGKPVTLSCSQTLNHNVMYWYQQKSSQAPKLLFHYYDKDFNNEADTPDNFQSRRPNTSFCFLDIRSPGLGDTAMYLCATTRTEYLNTEAFFGQGTRLTVV.

The chain is built from TRBV19 and TRBJ2-2, with 7 bases aligning to TRBD2. The germline gives CDR1 LNHDA, CDR2 SQIVND (reference sequence). This CDR3 region has 14 residues. V shed 9 bases and J 3 bases; nucleotides not matched to a gene: 7. The chain's CDR3 is CASEGLLHTGELFF. The CDR3 nucleotides are TGTGCCAGCGAGGGACTACTACACACCGGGGAGCTGTTTTTT.

A note on this clone: This clone may be a read error of a much larger clone one base away. This CDR3 is also generated by other DNA sequences in the sample. V and J are TRBV2 and TRBJ2-1, with D possibly matching TRBD2 (7 bases). Trimming removed 10 bases at V and 0 bases at J, with 28 bases between. CDR1 is SNHLY and CDR2 is FYNNEI in the germline V gene. This CDR3 has 19 amino acids. The DNA for the CDR3 is TGTGCCACCTGTGATGGGGGGGCGGGGGTGGGGAGCTCCTACAATGAGCAGTTCTTC. It specifies CATCDGGAGVGSSYNEQFF. The entire variable domain, with the rest obtained from reference TRBV2 and TRBJ2-1, is as follows: EPEVTQTPSHQVTQMGQEVILRCVPISNHLYFYWYRQILGQKVEFLVSFYNNEISEKSEIFDDQFSVERPDGSNFTLKIRSTKLEDSAMYFCATCDGGAGVGSSYNEQFFGPGTRLTVL.

V is TRBV10-3 and J is TRBJ2-3, with 12 positions matching TRBD2. This CDR3 is 16 amino acids long. Germline V gene lookup returns CDR1 ENHRY and CDR2 SYGVKD. V lost 6 bases to trimming and J lost 5 bases; unmatched junction nucleotides: 9. CDR3 sequence reads: CAISLAGGPAGDTQYF. For the CDR3, the DNA is TGTGCCATCAGCCTAGCGGGAGGGCCTGCGGGAGATACGCAGTATTTT.

The chain carries TRBV7-2 and TRBJ2-7, with TRBD2 identical over 8 bases. The CDR3 totals 15 residues. J lost 4 bases, V lost 6 bases, and 11 bases had no gene match. Germline V CDR1 and CDR2: SGHTA, FQGNSA. DNA of the CDR3: TGTGCCAGCAGAGCGGCAAGCGGGGGCATGTACGAGCAGTACTTC. It is translated as CASRAASGGMYEQYF.